The 12 T cell receptor beta chains below all came from one sample that was sequenced in a study of regulatory T cells in long-lasting Graves disease. According to the study, TCR beta libraries were built with iRepertoire HTBI primers and CDR3-region Arm-PCR. In TCRdb, the multiplex PCR reads were re-called with MiXCR into one record per CDR3 protein. The sample lists 310,000 or so distinct CDR3 sequences, 20% to 25% occurring once. Indicated time point: persistent/refractory GD, antithyroid drugs over 5 years with positive TRAb. The TCR library used RNA extracted from PBMCs. The source material was peripheral blood mononuclear cells (PBMCs), sampled when the disease was refractory, from a patient treated with antithyroid drugs. Receptor source: a female donor with Graves disease.

This sequence joins TRBV10-3 and TRBJ1-4, with 10 bases fitting TRBD1. The CDR3 runs 16 residues. The J segment lost 0 bases and the V segment lost 6 bases, leaving 4 bases of the junction unmatched. The germline gives CDR1 ENHRY, CDR2 SYGVKD. The CDR3 spells CAISPGQGTTNEKLFF. The CDR3 bases are TGTGCCATCAGCCCGGGACAGGGGACAACTAATGAAAAACTGTTTTTT.

The chain couples TRBV10-3 to TRBJ2-7, with 11 bases aligning to TRBD2. The length of the CDR3 is 16 residues. CDR1 is ENHRY and CDR2 is SYGVKD in the germline V gene. V shed 0 bases, J shed 2 bases, and the junction held 3 bases outside the gene matches. CDR3 bases: TGTGCCATCAGTGAGTCCGGGACTAGCGGACCCTACGAGCAGTACTTC. Residues: CAISESGTSGPYEQYF.

This clonotype turned up a few times. The J gene is TRBJ1-3, the V gene TRBV6-5, with D hard to call. Germline V CDR1 and CDR2: MNHEY, SVGAGI. Trimming removed 0 bases at V and 1 base at J, with 7 bases between. CDR3 length equals 15 residues. The CDR3 region has the DNA TGTGCCAGCAGTTACTCGTACAAATCTGGAAACACCATATATTTT. Residues: CASSYSYKSGNTIYF.

This clonotype appeared once. The J gene is TRBJ2-2, the V gene TRBV6-2 or TRBV6-3, with TRBD2 identical over 11 bases. Germline trimming cut 6 bases from V and 4 bases from J; bases unmatched to any gene: 16. CDR1 and CDR2 from the germline V gene are MNHEY and SVGEGT. The length of the CDR3 is 19 residues. This CDR3 is CASSGDRGLAGGPTGELFF. The CDR3 DNA follows: TGTGCCAGCAGCGGAGACAGGGGTCTAGCGGGAGGTCCCACCGGGGAGCTGTTTTTT.

This clonotype showed up just a few times. The gene calls are TRBV2 and TRBJ2-1; perhaps TRBD2 as D (6 bases). Per the germline V gene, CDR1 is SNHLY and CDR2 is FYNNEI. CDR3 length equals 17 residues. V was shortened by 9 bases and J by 0 bases, with 21 bases between the two germline ends. The CDR3 region has the DNA TGTGCCAGGGCGGGACTTACAGACTCGGACTCCTACAATGAGCAGTTCTTC. Its protein product is CARAGLTDSDSYNEQFF.

This clonotype was detected only a few times. The V call is TRBV20-1, the J call TRBJ1-1; possible D gene TRBD1, 6 bases. The V end lost 8 bases, the J end lost 1 base, and 14 bases lay between the germline ends. Germline-derived CDR1 and CDR2 are DFQATT and SNEGSKA (reference sequence). The CDR3 loop spans 13 amino acids. The CDR3, as DNA: TGCAGTACGCTGGACAGAGCGAACACTGAAGCTTTCTTT. Its protein product is CSTLDRANTEAFF.

This clonotype has a count of ten or more. The chain joins TRBV5-1 to TRBJ1-1, with a possible D match to TRBD1 (5 bases). CDR3 length: 14 residues. Trimming removed 1 base from V and 3 bases from J, with 10 bases in between. The germline gives CDR1 SGHRS, CDR2 YFSETQ. The CDR3 protein is CASSLRGADTEAFF. The CDR3 DNA is TGCGCCAGCAGCTTGAGGGGTGCCGACACTGAAGCTTTCTTT. The full variable domain, its missing parts supplied by reference TRBV5-1 and TRBJ1-1, is KAGVTQTPRYLIKTRGQQVTLSCSPISGHRSVSWYQQTPGQGLQFLFEYFSETQRNKGNFPGRFSGRQFSNSRSEMNVSTLELGDSALYLCASSLRGADTEAFFGQGTRLTVV.

The gene calls are TRBV29-1 and TRBJ2-7; D is undetermined. The CDR3 totals 12 residues. Trimming left V 4 bases short and J 6 bases short, with 13 bases between. The germline gives CDR1 SQVTM, CDR2 ANQGSEA. CDR3 region: CSVVIEVREQYF. DNA of the CDR3: TGCAGCGTTGTTATCGAGGTGCGCGAGCAGTACTTC.

The V and J genes are TRBV27 and TRBJ2-1; no clear D. The V end lost 2 bases, the J end lost 10 bases, and 12 bases lay between the germline ends. Looked up from germline, CDR1 is MNHEY and CDR2 is SMNVEV (reference sequence). This CDR3 comprises 13 residues. CDR3 residues: CASSLVPESEQFF. The DNA of the CDR3 is TGTGCCAGCAGTTTAGTCCCGGAGAGCGAGCAGTTCTTC.

This rearrangement joins TRBV2 to TRBJ2-4, with D uncertain. Trimming cost V 0 bases and J 6 bases, with 3 bases left between them. This CDR3 contains 12 residues. CDR1 and CDR2 (germline): SNHLY, FYNNEI. The chain's CDR3 is CASSEAVNIQYF. The CDR3 nucleotides are TGTGCCAGCAGTGAAGCGGTAAACATTCAGTACTTC.

This clonotype has at least ten counts. The gene calls are TRBV18 and TRBJ1-1; D is unclear. Germline V CDR1 and CDR2: KGHSH, LQKENI. V was trimmed by 4 bases and J by 2 bases, leaving 5 bases between them. The CDR3 has 12 residues. The CDR3 spells CASSRANTEAFF. The CDR3 DNA reads TGTGCCAGCTCACGAGCTAACACTGAAGCTTTCTTT.

This clonotype was seen a handful of times. Relative to the germline gene, one junction end is altered; a read error may explain this. The chain uses TRBV10-3 and TRBJ1-2; 9 positions agree with TRBD1. This CDR3 has 15 residues. Looked up from germline, CDR1 is ENHRY and CDR2 is SYGVKD. CDR3 coding DNA: TGTGCCAGCAGTTACTTCGACAGGGGGAGGGATGGCTACACCTTC. Its translation: CASSYFDRGRDGYTF.